This T cell receptor beta chain was captured in a study of shared clonotypes between healthy human individuals (dated by TCRdb to 2018 to 2020). Background for the entire study: Two women and a few men aged 18 to 49 years were included in the cohort. Per donor, three plates each were used for CD4 naive and CD4 memory, two for CD8 naive, and one for CD8 memory. Blood TCR repertoires of about 5 healthy adults were deeply sequenced to estimate repertoire size and the extent of clonotype sharing between individuals. To increase sequencing depth and limit assay-specific biases, different laboratories used diverse techniques to prepare libraries and sequence TCR repertoires. Per donor, leukapheresis produced somewhere between about 0.94 and 9 billion PBMCs.

Using the deep immunoSEQ assay, multiplex PCR amplified TCR CDR3 regions from genomic DNA. Extracted genomic DNA from each cell subset was distributed evenly across all wells of several immunoSEQ 96-well plates, and each plate was treated as a replicate. For sorted subsets, 200 ng of genomic DNA, equivalent to around 30,000 T cell genomes, went into each replicate PCR. Purified libraries were quantified with a Qubit 3.0 fluorometer, sized on a Bioanalyzer 2100, and re-quantified with the KAPA Library Quantification kit. A separate single-read 150-cycle Illumina NextSeq 550 flow cell was used to sequence each immunoSEQ 96-well plate. Turning to the authors' computational methods: Because only junctional sequences without quality scores were contained in the immunoSEQ output, filtering matching that applied to full-length reads could not be performed. To assign V/J genes and CDR3, sequences were annotated using PyIR, a Python wrapper for IgBLAST v1.9, with IMGT germline references. Any read was removed if the V/J assignment was weak (E-value above 1e-6), the CDR3 was missing, or the read contained stop codons, out-of-frame junctions, or ambiguous translated residues. V3J clonotypes were defined by identical inferred V gene, J gene, and CDR3 amino acid sequence. The percentage overlap between two repertoires was calculated by dividing the number of shared unique clonotypes by the size of the smaller repertoire. Repertoire richness was assessed with RTK rarefaction, the Chao1 estimator, and Recon v2.1 estimates of unobserved clonotypes. For all TCRbeta clonotypes obtained by the gDNA method from four donors, generation probabilities were computed with OLGA. TCRdb mirrors the immuneACCESS table, restricted to in-frame sequences. Some clones are absent from its copies; in checked studies, under half trace to an unresolved V gene, and the reason for the others is unknown. That table gives V, J and clone size, and the DNA gave D and trimming. Recorded for this sample are some 1,900,000 clones; about 95% of them occurred a single time. Together, the top ten hold less than 1.5% of the sample.

CD8 naive samples were CD45RO-negative cells positively selected for CCR7, giving a CD45RA+CCR7+ population that excluded TemRA cells. The donors were healthy, HIV-negative adults who had no recently reported acute infections or vaccinations. Every donor was a Caucasian adult living in Nashville, Tennessee, USA. Blood was obtained by leukapheresis, after which PBMCs were separated by Ficoll-Histopaque density gradient centrifugation and cryopreserved in liquid nitrogen vapor phase. Analytical flow cytometry was used to check the purity and quantity of each magnetically sorted T cell population. Genomic DNA was isolated from each sorted fraction and quantified by UV absorbance on a Nanodrop 2000c. Overall results and qualifications from the work: The genetic and exposure-history diversity represented was limited by the small number of donors. Only blood was sampled, and tissue TCR repertoires likely differ from those in blood. Larger estimated clonotype richness was generally found for naive subsets than for memory subsets. Pairwise subsampling led to the expectation that sequencing depth would affect the degree of clonotype sharing among donors. When a handful of donors were compared, the shared fraction of clonotypes was about 5.5% for naive CD4, 3% to 4% for naive CD8, 2% to 2.5% for memory CD4, and 0.35% to 0.4% for memory CD8. Compared with non-shared clonotypes, clonotypes shared by all four sorted-subset donors had higher generation probabilities. Rarefaction of sorted-subset datasets indicated incomplete sequencing despite the large sequencing depth.

Note on this clone: What antigen it recognizes has not been identified. No much larger clone exists at a distance of one base, and base qualities are not known.

This TCR derives from a man younger than 35 in good health. Sequencing was done on a sample of naive CD8+ T cells sorted from blood. Taken with the paper, the label for cell subset or site translates to: CD45RA+CCR7+.

At the DNA level, the sequence is TGTGCCAGCAGCTTATGGGTCAACGAGCAGTACTTC. Translated, it reads CASSLWVNEQYF. The sequence links TRBV7-2 to TRBJ2-7, with no reliable assignment of the D segment. Measured from the cysteine to the phenylalanine, the CDR3 is 12 residues long. The kept DNA is CDR3 alone, 36 bases in frame from the first base. V and J are truncated by 2 bases and 5 bases respectively, leaving an intervening sequence of 7 bases. CDR1 and CDR2 were assigned from the germline V gene as SGHTA and FQGNSA.